The 15 T cell receptor beta chains presented below share a single source sample, sequenced in a study of T cell repertoires in cytomegalovirus infection. These receptors' antigens are unknown. MiXCR, applied by TCRdb to the reads, yields one record per CDR3 protein. The repertoire consists of about 500,000 distinct CDR3 sequences, with 30% to 35% occurring once and the leading ten covering roughly a sixth. Sample: cultured PBMCs, taken from culture after CMV antigen stimulation. All receptors come from a human donor in good health (CMV status not recorded). Some clones in this sample may be carry-over from other donors' samples.

This clonotype has a single count. The J gene is TRBJ2-3, the V gene TRBV24-1; weak D call: TRBD1 (6 bases). Per the germline V gene, CDR1 is KGHDR and CDR2 is SFDVKD. The CDR3 totals 15 residues. The ends were cut back, 4 bases at V and 3 bases at J, with 13 bases in the middle. The DNA for the CDR3 is TGTGCCACCAGTGAGCCAGGGGATGAAACAGATACGCAGTATTTT. Amino acids: CATSEPGDETDTQYF.

This clonotype was seen only a few times. This chain uses TRBV5-1 with TRBJ2-1, with TRBD1 matching over 11 bases. Trimming took 2 bases from V and 7 from J; bases not matched to a gene: 5. The CDR3 consists of 15 residues. Germline lookup yields CDR1 SGHRS and CDR2 YFSETQ. The CDR3 here is CASSLPDRGRNEQFF. The CDR3, as DNA: TGCGCCAGCAGCTTACCGGACAGGGGGCGAAATGAGCAGTTCTTC.

The V call is TRBV7-8, the J call TRBJ2-7, with D unclear. Looked up from germline, CDR1 is SGHVS and CDR2 is FQNEAQ. V was cut by 1 base and J by 3 bases, with 10 bases left in between. The CDR3 totals 14 residues. The CDR3 DNA is TGTGCCAGCAGCTTAGTCGGCAGATACTACGAGCAGTACTTC. Encoded protein: CASSLVGRYYEQYF.

In DNA, the CDR3 is TGTGCCAGCAGCTTAGGTTTGCCGGGATACTACGAGCAGTACTTC. It specifies CASSLGLPGYYEQYF. The genes are TRBV7-9 and TRBJ2-7, with TRBD2 as a possible D gene (5 bases). The CDR3 has 15 amino acids. The V end was cut by 1 base, the J end by 3 bases, with 13 bases between. Germline V lookup: CDR1 SEHNR, CDR2 FQNEAQ (reference sequence).

The CDR3 region has the DNA TGTGCCAGCAGCTTAGAGGGACTGAAGTACTTC. Encoded protein: CASSLEGLKYF. J is TRBJ2-4 and V is TRBV7-8, with D tentatively TRBD2 (6 bases). Germline values: CDR1 SGHVS, CDR2 FQNEAQ. This CDR3 comprises 11 residues. V shed 1 base and J shed 14 bases, with 9 bases lying between them.

A note on this clonotype: A read error is possible here, since a much larger clone lies one base away. The chain links TRBV7-2 to TRBJ2-3; D not certain. Per the germline V gene, CDR1 is SGHTA and CDR2 is FQGNSA. This CDR3 is built from 15 residues. Trimming cost V 1 base and J 3 bases, with 11 bases left between them. The CDR3 DNA follows: TGTGCCAGCAGCTTAGAGCCCAGGCCTACAGATACGCAGTATTTT. Its protein product is CASSLEPRPTDTQYF.

The rearrangement joins TRBV7-2 to TRBJ2-3; 7 bases match TRBD2. The CDR3 is 14 amino acids. The junction had 9 bases not matched to a gene; V was cut back by 6 bases and J by 6 bases. The germline gives CDR1 SGHTA, CDR2 FQGNSA. The CDR3 DNA reads as TGTGCCAGCAGGAAGCGGGGAGGGTCGGATACGCAGTATTTT. It is translated as CASRKRGGSDTQYF.

This clonotype was counted between two and nine times. V gene TRBV27 combines with J gene TRBJ2-2; 9 bases align to TRBD2. This CDR3 has 17 amino acids. V shed 3 bases and J 1 base; nucleotides not matched to a gene: 6. CDR1 is MNHEY, CDR2 SMNVEV, per germline (reference sequence). The CDR3 DNA follows: TGTGCCAGCAGTTTTGCGCCAGCGGGAGGGAACACCGGGGAGCTGTTTTTT. This gives the protein CASSFAPAGGNTGELFF.

This clonotype was observed a few times. The V and J genes are TRBV15 and TRBJ2-1; 7 bases map to TRBD2. Germline CDR1 and CDR2: LNHNV and YYDKDF (reference sequence). The length of the CDR3 is 15 residues. Germline trimming cut 1 base from V and 6 bases from J; bases unmatched to any gene: 6. The DNA for the CDR3 is TGTGCCACCAGCAGAGGGGAGGGGCTGATCAATGAGCAGTTCTTC. It encodes CATSRGEGLINEQFF.

This clonotype was counted a few times. The V and J genes are TRBV6-1 and TRBJ2-5, with 7 bases aligning to TRBD2. This CDR3 is 15 amino acids long. Germline V gene lookup returns CDR1 MNHNS and CDR2 SASEGT. V lost 4 bases and J lost 3; bases outside the gene matches: 8. CDR3 sequence (DNA): TGTGCCAGCAGTGGGGCGGGACTAATAAAAGAGACCCAGTACTTC. Protein: CASSGAGLIKETQYF.

This rearrangement joins TRBV5-1 to TRBJ1-4; 11 nucleotides match TRBD1. This CDR3 is 16 amino acids long. Per the germline V gene, CDR1 is SGHRS and CDR2 is YFSETQ. With 4 bases clipped from V and 6 bases from J, the junction kept 8 bases outside the gene matches. CDR3 sequence: CASSPDRGRRDEKLFF. The CDR3 nucleotides read TGCGCCAGCAGCCCGGACAGGGGGCGTCGGGATGAAAAACTGTTTTTT.

The sample holds a few counts of this clonotype. The chain employs TRBV7-8 and TRBJ1-1, with 7 positions matching TRBD1. The CDR3 loop spans 14 amino acids. Germline CDR1 SGHVS, CDR2 FQNEAQ. J lost 1 base, V lost 3 bases, and 2 bases had no gene match. The CDR3 here is CASSLGQKNTEAFF. CDR3 coding DNA: TGTGCCAGCAGCTTGGGACAGAAGAACACTGAAGCTTTCTTT.

V usage is TRBV19 and J usage is TRBJ2-5, with a weak D call TRBD1 (6 bases). Trimming shortened V by 1 base and J by 4 bases, and 7 bases separated the two germline ends. Germline assignment: CDR1 LNHDA and CDR2 SQIVND (reference sequence). The CDR3 has 13 residues. CDR3 sequence reads: CASSIVGAETQYF. The CDR3 DNA sequence: TGTGCCAGTAGTATAGTGGGGGCAGAGACCCAGTACTTC.

The chain couples TRBV10-3 to TRBJ1-2, with D perhaps matching TRBD1 (5 bases). V was clipped by 2 bases and J by 4 bases, with 11 bases between them. The CDR3 totals 14 residues. CDR1 is ENHRY, CDR2 SYGVKD, per germline. The CDR3 reads CAISETGFSYGYTF. The DNA of the CDR3 is TGTGCCATCAGTGAGACAGGTTTTTCCTATGGCTACACCTTC.

This chain joins TRBV7-2 and TRBJ2-1; a possible D gene is TRBD1 (6 bases). The CDR3 extends over 15 amino acids. V shed 0 bases and J shed 9 bases, with 15 bases lying between them. CDR1 is SGHTA, CDR2 FQGNSA, per germline. DNA for the CDR3: TGTGCCAGCAGCTTAGCTGGACAGCCTCGGGGTGAGCAGTTCTTC. Translation gives CASSLAGQPRGEQFF.